One and the same sample provided the 25 T cell receptor beta chains below, sequenced in a study of immune evolution from preneoplasia to lung adenocarcinoma. The repertoire was sequenced with immunoSEQ multiplex PCR; TCRdb's copy has only in-frame clones and lacks some. Here the sample spans 7,400 or so clones, around 79% being singletons. The specimen sequenced was FFPE minimally invasive lung adenocarcinoma tissue. These receptors came from a person aged 65-85 years with lung adenocarcinoma.

This clone has more than one count but fewer than ten. V gene TRBV11-3 combines with J gene TRBJ2-1; D is possibly TRBD1 or TRBD2 (5 bases each). In germline, CDR1 is SGHNT, CDR2 YENEEA. The V end lost 3 bases, the J end lost 2 bases, and 11 bases lay between the germline ends. This CDR3 has 15 residues. The CDR3 nucleotides read TGTGCCAGCAGCTTGACGGGGCTTACCTACAATGAGCAGTTCTTC. Translated, it gives CASSLTGLTYNEQFF.

This chain connects TRBV7-2 to TRBJ2-7; the match to TRBD2 covers 8 bases. This CDR3 has 13 residues. Germline CDR1 and CDR2: SGHTA and FQGNSA. With 3 bases clipped from V and 6 bases from J, the junction kept 4 bases outside the gene matches. The CDR3 DNA is TGTGCCAGCAGCTTTGCGGGAGGCAGCGAGCAGTACTTC. This sequence encodes CASSFAGGSEQYF.

The chain has TRBV7-3 and TRBJ2-7; 8 nucleotides line up with TRBD1. The CDR3 sequence is 19 residues long. Germline CDR1 SGHTA, CDR2 FQGTGA. V lost 2 bases and J lost 5; bases outside the gene matches: 20. DNA of the CDR3: TGTGCCAGCAGCTTAGTACGCGTTTCTGATCGGACAGGGTATCACGAGCAGTACTTC. Protein: CASSLVRVSDRTGYHEQYF.

The chain links TRBV2 to TRBJ2-3, with 7 bases identical to TRBD2. CDR1 is SNHLY and CDR2 is FYNNEI in the germline V gene. The CDR3 is made up of 15 amino acids. Here the CDR3 reads CAGGGPATSTDTQYF. DNA for the CDR3: TGTGCGGGGGGAGGGCCTGCTACTAGCACAGATACGCAGTATTTT.

V gene TRBV10-3 combines with J gene TRBJ1-6; D might be TRBD1 (6 bases). The V gene lost 7 bases and the J gene lost 9 bases, with 13 bases spanning the gap. Germline loops: CDR1 ENHRY, CDR2 SYGVKD. CDR3 length equals 13 residues. CDR3 sequence reads: CAITTGKSSPLHF. The CDR3 coding sequence is TGTGCCATCACCACAGGGAAGAGTTCACCCCTCCACTTT.

V and J are TRBV5-4 and TRBJ2-3; 8 bases match TRBD1. This CDR3 spans 16 amino acids. V shed 4 bases, J shed 0 bases, and the junction held 7 bases outside the gene matches. Germline CDR1 is SGHNT and CDR2 is YYREEE (reference sequence). The CDR3 coding sequence is TGTGCCAGCAGCAAACCTCGACAGGGGAGCACAGATACGCAGTATTTT. Protein: CASSKPRQGSTDTQYF.

This clone counts as large. The chain links TRBV5-6 to TRBJ1-5; D ambiguous. Per germline, CDR1 SGHDT and CDR2 YYEEEE. V dropped 0 bases and J dropped 6 bases, with 10 bases sitting between them. The CDR3 length is 14 residues. The CDR3 spells CASSLGGGAQPQHF. As DNA, the CDR3 is TGTGCCAGCAGCTTGGGGGGTGGCGCTCAGCCCCAGCATTTT.

The chain combines TRBV4-1 with TRBJ1-2; D call uncertain. The germline CDR1 and CDR2 sequences are MGHRA and YSYEKL. This CDR3 has 14 residues. The germline V and J ends were trimmed by 0 bases and 4 bases, with 9 bases remaining between them. CDR3 loop: CASSQEGRSYGYTF. The DNA for the CDR3 is TGCGCCAGCAGCCAAGAGGGAAGATCCTATGGCTACACCTTC.

The J gene is TRBJ2-7, the V gene TRBV19; TRBD1 matches 7 bases. This CDR3 spans 15 amino acids. Trimming cost V 4 bases and J 0 bases; bases outside gene matches: 6. Germline V gene data show CDR1 as LNHDA and CDR2 as SQIVND (reference sequence). CDR3 region: CASSTYRGPSYEQYF. The CDR3 DNA follows: TGTGCCAGTAGTACCTACAGGGGACCCTCCTACGAGCAGTACTTC.

This clone has only one observation. CDR3 DNA: TGCGCCAGCAGCCAGGACAGGGGGGGCTACAATGAGCAGTTCTTC. Translating it yields CASSQDRGGYNEQFF. The chain carries TRBV4-1 and TRBJ2-1; 10 bases fit TRBD1. The CDR3 loop spans 15 amino acids. From germline, CDR1 is MGHRA and CDR2 YSYEKL. V lost 3 bases and J lost 3; bases outside the gene matches: 2.

This chain joins TRBV5-8 and TRBJ2-5; D remains ambiguous. Germline V gene sequence: CDR1 SGHTS, CDR2 YDEGEE. The CDR3 sequence is 14 residues long. V lost 2 bases and J 5 bases, leaving 13 bases between the germline ends. The CDR3 coding sequence is TGTGCCAGCAGCTTATCGGCGACGGTGGAGACCCAGTACTTC. Its protein product is CASSLSATVETQYF.

J is TRBJ2-5 and V is TRBV7-2, with D maybe TRBD2 (6 bases). The J call is uncertain, as TRBJ2-7 better fits the DNA end. CDR3 length equals 13 residues. CDR1 is SGHTA and CDR2 is FQGNSA in the germline V gene. CDR3 protein: CASSRAGAYEQYF. Here the CDR3 DNA reads TGTGCCAGCAGCCGAGCGGGCGCCTACGAGCAGTACTTC.

This chain joins TRBV27 and TRBJ1-5; D gene unclear. The V gene's germline CDR1 is MNHEY and CDR2 SMNVEV (reference sequence). With 5 bases removed from V and 1 base from J, the gap between germline ends came to 9 bases. The CDR3 length is 14 residues. The CDR3 loop is CASSPRPSNQPQHF. The CDR3 DNA reads TGTGCCAGCAGTCCCCGACCGAGCAATCAGCCCCAGCATTTT.

The CDR3 sequence: CASSLDRVGQFF. DNA of the CDR3: TGTGCCAGCTCACTCGACAGGGTTGGGCAGTTCTTC. The J gene is TRBJ2-1, the V gene TRBV18; 7 bases agree with TRBD1. Germline V gene sequence: CDR1 KGHSH, CDR2 LQKENI. V was clipped by 4 bases and J by 12 bases; unmatched bases: 6. The CDR3 loop spans 12 amino acids.

This rearrangement joins TRBV4-2 to TRBJ2-5; D remains ambiguous. Trimming stripped 1 base from V and 5 bases from J, with 14 bases between. Germline V gene lookup returns CDR1 LGHNA and CDR2 YNFKEQ. The CDR3 is 15 residues long. The CDR3 bases are TGTGCCAGCAGCCAAGCGGCGGCCGCGGAGGAGACCCAGTACTTC. Its translation is CASSQAAAAEETQYF.

In its sample, this clone was seen once. The gene calls are TRBV9 and TRBJ2-1; 14 bases map to TRBD2. Germline CDR1 reads SGDLS; CDR2 reads YYNGEE. V trimming: 4 bases; J trimming: 0 bases; junction bases outside the gene matches: 3. There are 17 residues in the CDR3. The CDR3 here is CASSRTSGGLSYNEQFF. CDR3 nucleotide sequence: TGTGCCAGCAGCCGGACTAGCGGGGGGCTCTCCTACAATGAGCAGTTCTTC.

The chain combines TRBV5-1 with TRBJ2-7; perhaps TRBD1 as D (5 bases). The V gene's germline CDR1 is SGHRS and CDR2 YFSETQ. This CDR3 comprises 13 residues. V was trimmed by 4 bases and J by 7 bases, leaving 15 bases between them. CDR3: CASSVARAREQYF. The DNA for the CDR3 is TGCGCCAGCAGCGTCGCCAGGGCGAGGGAGCAGTACTTC.

The chain joins TRBV6-1 to TRBJ2-7; 11 bases align to TRBD1. The CDR3 sequence is 14 residues long. Trimming took 6 bases from V and 4 from J; bases not matched to a gene: 5. Germline assignment: CDR1 MNHNS and CDR2 SASEGT. CDR3 nucleotides: TGTGCCAGCAGGCCGGGACAGGGGGTATACGAGCAGTACTTC. Translating gives CASRPGQGVYEQYF.

This chain links TRBV9 with TRBJ2-5; D unresolved. Germline CDR1 SGDLS, CDR2 YYNGEE. The CDR3 is made up of 13 amino acids. The germline V and J ends were trimmed by 4 bases and 5 bases, with 12 bases remaining between them. The CDR3, as DNA: TGTGCCAGCAGCTTGGGCGGTCGGGAGACCCAGTACTTC. Amino acid sequence: CASSLGGRETQYF.

This clone was recorded once. V is TRBV18 and J is TRBJ1-5, with D possibly being TRBD1 (6 bases). Germline loops: CDR1 KGHSH, CDR2 LQKENI. Between the trimmed V and J ends, which lost 3 bases and 1 base, there was a span of 10 bases. The CDR3 sequence is 15 residues long. The CDR3 sequence: CASSPGALSNQPQHF. The CDR3 bases are TGTGCCAGCTCACCGGGGGCGTTGAGCAATCAGCCCCAGCATTTT.

The rearrangement uses TRBV6-5 and TRBJ1-2; perhaps TRBD1 as D (5 bases). Germline loops: CDR1 MNHEY, CDR2 SVGAGI. Trimming took off 2 bases at V and 4 bases at J, with 8 bases between the two ends. The CDR3 runs 13 residues. The CDR3 is CASSYRQIYGYTF. CDR3 bases: TGTGCCAGCAGTTACCGACAGATCTATGGCTACACCTTC.

The chain joins TRBV11-3 to TRBJ2-1; 7 nucleotides match TRBD2. The V gene end was trimmed by 5 bases and the J gene end by 8 bases; junction bases not matched to a gene: 6. The CDR3 length is 13 residues. Germline V CDR1 and CDR2: SGHNT, YENEEA. In DNA form, the CDR3 reads TGTGCCAGCAGCCAGACTAGCCGCGATGAGCAGTTCTTC. Protein product: CASSQTSRDEQFF. Full variable domain (rest looked up from reference TRBV11-3 and TRBJ2-1): EAGVVQSPRYKIIEKKQPVAFWCNPISGHNTLYWYLQNLGQGPELLIRYENEEAVDDSQLPKDRFSAERLKGVDSTLKIQPAELGDSAVYLCASSQTSRDEQFFGPGTRLTVL.

This clone has only one observation. The genes are TRBV11-2 and TRBJ1-1; D unresolved. CDR3 length: 13 residues. CDR1 and CDR2 from the germline V gene are SGHAT and FQNNGV. Trimming stripped 4 bases from V and 1 base from J, with 7 bases between. CDR3 DNA: TGTGCCAGCAGCTCTAGAGGGAACACTGAAGCTTTCTTT. It specifies CASSSRGNTEAFF.

The chain couples TRBV5-4 to TRBJ1-2; D not resolved. The germline CDR1 and CDR2 sequences are SGHNT and YYREEE (reference sequence). This CDR3 region has 13 residues. Trimming took off 0 bases at V and 4 bases at J, with 7 bases between the two ends. CDR3 in DNA: TGTGCCAGCAGCTTGGAGGCAGGCTATGGCTACACCTTC. Protein: CASSLEAGYGYTF. The full variable domain, rest sourced from reference TRBV5-4 and TRBJ1-2, is ETGVTQSPTHLIKTRGQQVTLRCSSQSGHNTVSWYQQALGQGPQFIFQYYREEENGRGNFPPRFSGLQFPNYSSELNVNALELDDSALYLCASSLEAGYGYTFGSGTRLTVV.

The J gene is TRBJ1-1, the V gene TRBV9; D possibly corresponds to TRBD1 (5 bases). CDR3 length equals 16 residues. The germline V gene encodes CDR1 SGDLS and CDR2 YYNGEE. V was pared by 1 base and J by 4 bases, with 17 bases between. The CDR3 DNA sequence: TGTGCCAGCAGCGTATTTGACCGCGGAGGGACCACTGAAGCTTTCTTT. Protein sequence: CASSVFDRGGTTEAFF.